Presented here are 8 T cell receptor beta chains from one specimen sequenced in a study of technical replicates of blood from a few donors. The method was immunoSEQ multiplex PCR; TCRdb's version includes in-frame clones alone and lacks a portion of them. There are 99,000 or so clones in the sample; 95% occur only once, and over 0.2% lies in the top ten. Sequencing was carried out using T cells isolated from PBMCs. These receptor sequences come from a human donor in good health.

V usage is TRBV7-9 and J usage is TRBJ2-7, with D possibly TRBD2 on 5 matching bases. The CDR3 length is 15 residues. The V gene's germline CDR1 is SEHNR and CDR2 FQNEAQ (reference sequence). Trimming shortened V by 5 bases and J by 2 bases, and 16 bases separated the two germline ends. CDR3 protein: CASSHRSSGTYEQYF. The CDR3 bases are TGTGCCAGCAGCCATAGGTCGTCGGGGACCTACGAGCAGTACTTC.

The chain is built from TRBV11-2 and TRBJ2-5; 9 bases match TRBD1. Germline V gene data show CDR1 as SGHAT and CDR2 as FQNNGV. This CDR3 contains 14 residues. V was pared by 5 bases and J by 5 bases, with 6 bases of the junction left unmatched. Here the CDR3 DNA reads TGTGCCAGCAGCCGAAACACAGGGGGCGAGACCCAGTACTTC. As protein: CASSRNTGGETQYF.

The rearrangement links TRBV7-8 to TRBJ1-2; TRBD1 might be the D (6 bases). The germline V gene has CDR1 SGHVS and CDR2 FQNEAQ. The V end lost 5 bases, the J end lost 1 base, and 20 bases lay between the germline ends. The CDR3 is made up of 17 amino acids. The CDR3 loop is CASSRRQQNRDNYGYTF. CDR3 sequence (DNA): TGTGCCAGCAGCCGACGACAGCAAAACAGGGATAACTATGGCTACACCTTC. The whole variable domain, filled in from reference TRBV7-8 and TRBJ1-2, reads GAGVSQSPRYKVAKRGQDVALRCDPISGHVSLFWYQQALGQGPEFLTYFQNEAQLDKSGLPSDRFFAERPEGSVSTLKIQRTQQEDSAVYLCASSRRQQNRDNYGYTFGSGTRLTVV.

This clone was found once. The chain couples TRBV6-5 to TRBJ1-5; D may be TRBD1 (6 bases). Trimming stripped 5 bases from V and 3 bases from J, with 11 bases between. The CDR3 sequence is 14 residues long. The germline V gene encodes CDR1 MNHEY and CDR2 SVGAGI. As DNA, the CDR3 is TGTGCCAGCAGTGCAGGGGCCTCCAATCAGCCCCAGCATTTT. Protein sequence: CASSAGASNQPQHF.

For the CDR3, the DNA is TGTGCCAGCAGTCTGTTTGCGGCCTACTCTTCTAACTATGGCTACACCTTC. This translates into CASSLFAAYSSNYGYTF. The chain combines TRBV28 with TRBJ1-2, with no clear D. The CDR3 is 17 amino acids. V was trimmed by 5 bases and J by 0 bases, leaving 19 bases between them. From germline, CDR1 is MDHEN and CDR2 SYDVKM.

This clone was observed once. V usage is TRBV5-1 and J usage is TRBJ2-3; 8 positions agree with TRBD2. J gave up 4 bases and V 2 bases, and 6 bases lay outside the gene matches. The V gene's germline CDR1 is SGHRS and CDR2 YFSETQ. CDR3 length: 15 amino acids. The CDR3 coding sequence is TGCGCCAGCAGCTTCTTCGGGGGGGATTCAGATACGCAGTATTTT. Its translation: CASSFFGGDSDTQYF.

This sequence joins TRBV15 and TRBJ2-7; 8 nucleotides match TRBD1. With 4 bases clipped from V and 7 bases from J, the junction kept 12 bases outside the gene matches. The CDR3 contains 15 residues. Germline CDR1 is LNHNV and CDR2 is YYDKDF (reference sequence). CDR3 coding DNA: TGTGCCACCAGCATAAAACCCACAGGGGGAGGTGAGCAGTACTTC. Its translation is CATSIKPTGGGEQYF.

The CDR3 nucleotides read TGTGCCAGCAGCCCATCTCCGGGACAGCTAGTTGGCTACACCTTC. It yields the protein CASSPSPGQLVGYTF. The chain employs TRBV11-2 and TRBJ1-2; 7 bases fit TRBD1. This CDR3 contains 15 residues. With V trimmed by 5 bases and J by 7 bases, 13 bases remained unmatched. Germline CDR1 SGHAT, CDR2 FQNNGV.